The 5 T cell receptor beta chains presented below share a single source sample, sequenced in a study of blood T cell repertoires in COVID-19. Method: immunoSEQ multiplex PCR; TCRdb's copy keeps in-frame clones and lacks some. Here the sample spans tens of thousands of clones, 76% being singletons. Sequences were obtained from peripheral blood. These receptors all stem from a man in his 60s with COVID-19, enrolled during active disease.

V and J are TRBV18 and TRBJ2-7; 7 bases fit TRBD2. The CDR3 extends over 14 amino acids. Unmatched junction bases numbered 11, after V lost 5 bases and J lost 7 bases. The germline V gene encodes CDR1 KGHSH and CDR2 LQKENI. This chain's CDR3 is CASSEREDFREQYF. For the CDR3, the DNA is TGTGCCAGCTCAGAACGGGAGGACTTTCGAGAGCAGTACTTC.

Comment on this clone: The identical CDR3 is also encoded by other nucleotide sequences in the sample. J is TRBJ1-2 and V is TRBV6-1; D is ambiguous. CDR3 length equals 11 residues. V was trimmed by 2 bases and J by 8 bases, leaving 6 bases between them. Germline CDR1 reads MNHNS; CDR2 reads SASEGT. The CDR3 spells CASSESLGYTF. CDR3 coding DNA: TGTGCCAGCAGTGAATCCCTCGGCTACACCTTC.

The chain couples TRBV13 to TRBJ2-7, with no clear D. Trimming pared 3 bases from V and 6 bases from J, leaving 9 bases between. The CDR3 spans 12 residues. The germline V gene has CDR1 PRHDT and CDR2 FYEKMQ (reference sequence). Here the CDR3 reads CASSFRHSEQYF. The CDR3 DNA is TGTGCCAGCAGCTTTAGACATTCCGAGCAGTACTTC.

This chain joins TRBV19 and TRBJ1-3, with D perhaps matching TRBD1 (6 bases). Between the trimmed V and J ends, which lost 9 bases and 6 bases, there was a span of 18 bases. The CDR3 runs 14 residues. The germline V gene encodes CDR1 LNHDA and CDR2 SQIVND (reference sequence). CDR3 amino acids: CASTRRGAENTIYF. The CDR3 nucleotides are TGTGCCAGCACCCGGCGGGGGGCTGAAAACACCATATATTTT.

The V gene is TRBV3-1 (or the pseudogene TRBV3-2), the J gene TRBJ1-1; TRBD1 matches at 7 bases. The CDR3 is 13 amino acids. V trimming: 4 bases; J trimming: 7 bases; junction bases outside the gene matches: 6. Germline CDR1 LGHDT, CDR2 YNNKEL (reference sequence). This CDR3 reads CASSLRDSYEAFF. In DNA, the CDR3 is TGTGCCAGCAGCCTCCGGGACAGCTATGAAGCTTTCTTT.